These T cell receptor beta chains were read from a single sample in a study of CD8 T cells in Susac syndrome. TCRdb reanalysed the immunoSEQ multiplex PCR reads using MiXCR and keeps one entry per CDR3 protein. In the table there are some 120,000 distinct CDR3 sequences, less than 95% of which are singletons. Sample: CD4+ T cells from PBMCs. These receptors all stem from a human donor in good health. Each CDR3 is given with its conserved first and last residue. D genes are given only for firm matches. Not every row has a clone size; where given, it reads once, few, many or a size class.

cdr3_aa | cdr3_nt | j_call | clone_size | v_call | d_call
CASSYSGTDYGYTF | TGCGCCAGCAGCTACTCCGGGACAGACTATGGCTACACCTTC | TRBJ1-2 | NA | TRBV5-1 | TRBD1
CASSSIGQAMNTEAFF | TGCGCCAGCAGCTCTATAGGACAGGCTATGAACACTGAAGCTTTCTTT | TRBJ1-1 | NA | TRBV5-1 | TRBD1
CASSWGQPSYGVYF | TGTGCCAGCAGCTGGGGACAGCCCTCCTATGGGGTGTACTTC | TRBJ2-7 | NA | TRBV5-6 | TRBD1
CASRITGGENTIYF | TGTGCCAGCAGAATAACGGGGGGCGAAAACACCATATATTTT | TRBJ1-3 | NA | TRBV6-5 | NA
CASSQPGHSDNGPGNEQFF | TGCGCCAGCAGTCAACCGGGACACAGCGACAACGGGCCGGGGAATGAGCAGTTCTTC | TRBJ2-1 | once | TRBV23-1 | NA
CASTYGNTIYF | TGTGCCAGCACATATGGAAACACCATATATTTT | TRBJ1-3 | few | TRBV6-1 | NA
CASSSAGHPYNEQFF | TGTGCCAGTAGCAGCGCTGGACACCCCTACAATGAGCAGTTCTTC | TRBJ2-1 | NA | TRBV19 | NA
CASSPPRVGSPLHF | TGTGCCAGCTCACCACCGCGGGTGGGCTCACCCCTCCACTTT | TRBJ1-6 | NA | TRBV18 | NA
CASSQDRGRQGGYEQYF | TGTGCCAGCAGCCAAGATAGAGGACGCCAGGGAGGGTACGAGCAGTACTTC | TRBJ2-7 | NA | TRBV14 | TRBD2
CASSYTGNEQYF | TGTGCCAGCAGCTATACAGGGAACGAGCAGTACTTC | TRBJ2-7 | NA | TRBV6-2/TRBV6-3 | NA
CSAIEGRNYGYTF | TGCAGTGCTATTGAGGGACGAAACTATGGCTACACCTTC | TRBJ1-2 | NA | TRBV20-1 | NA
CASSLQSGSTDTQYF | TGTGCCAGCAGCTTGCAATCGGGGAGCACAGATACGCAGTATTTT | TRBJ2-3 | NA | TRBV7-2 | NA
CSARGVDFSYEQYF | TGCAGTGCTAGAGGGGTGGACTTTTCCTACGAGCAGTACTTC | TRBJ2-7 | NA | TRBV20-1 | NA
CAIKGAFSTDTQYF | TGTGCCATCAAAGGGGCTTTTAGCACAGATACGCAGTATTTT | TRBJ2-3 | NA | TRBV10-3 | NA
CASSLGGQSYEQYF | TGTGCCAGCAGCTTAGGAGGACAGTCCTACGAGCAGTACTTC | TRBJ2-7 | NA | TRBV7-2 | NA
CASSLEGSETQYF | TGCGCCAGCAGCTTGGAAGGGTCAGAGACCCAGTACTTC | TRBJ2-5 | NA | TRBV5-1 | NA
CASNRGERGGELFF | TGTGCCAGCAATAGGGGGGAACGGGGCGGGGAGCTGTTTTTT | TRBJ2-2 | NA | TRBV7-2 | NA
CASSFTRGGQETQYF | TGTGCCAGCAGCTTTACCAGGGGGGGACAAGAGACCCAGTACTTC | TRBJ2-5 | NA | TRBV7-8 | NA
CSVAQGWVETQYF | TGCAGCGTCGCCCAGGGTTGGGTTGAGACCCAGTACTTC | TRBJ2-5 | once | TRBV29-1 | NA
CSAPGTGSHEQYF | TGCAGTGCTCCCGGGACAGGGAGCCACGAGCAGTACTTC | TRBJ2-7 | NA | TRBV20-1 | TRBD1
CASSSAGTGVGETQYF | TGTGCCAGCAGCTCCGCCGGGACAGGGGTGGGAGAGACCCAGTACTTC | TRBJ2-5 | NA | TRBV5-6 | TRBD1
CSHRAAGDEQYF | TGCAGCCACCGGGCCGCAGGGGACGAGCAGTACTTC | TRBJ2-7 | NA | TRBV29-1 | NA
CAISGQGGDYGYTF | TGTGCCATCAGCGGACAGGGAGGTGACTATGGCTACACCTTC | TRBJ1-2 | NA | TRBV10-3 | TRBD1
CASSSLAGGIYNEQFF | TGTGCCAGCAGCTCCCTAGCGGGAGGGATTTACAATGAGCAGTTCTTC | TRBJ2-1 | NA | TRBV7-8 | TRBD2